What follows are 10 T cell receptor beta chains derived from one specimen sequenced in a study of T-cell memory formation after mild COVID-19. TCRdb recomputed calls from the 5' RACE reads with MiXCR, one row per CDR3 protein. The repertoire has 300,000 to 350,000 distinct CDR3 sequences, 10% to 15% of them found once; the top ten carry about a fifth. The sample comprised PBMCs or a T cell subset sorted from them (not recorded which). The receptors stem from a man between 18 and 29 years old who had mild COVID-19 (a few samples of this study predate the infection). Cell type and time point are not known.

The chain links TRBV5-1 to TRBJ2-3, with no clear D. The germline V gene encodes CDR1 SGHRS and CDR2 YFSETQ. Between the trimmed V and J ends, which lost 4 bases and 5 bases, there was a span of 17 bases. The CDR3 runs 15 residues. The CDR3 nucleotides read TGCGCCAGCAGCGCCCAGGTAGCCGGTGGAGATACGCAGTATTTT. This sequence encodes CASSAQVAGGDTQYF.

The V and J genes are TRBV20-1 and TRBJ2-1; D remains unclear. The CDR3 is 14 residues long. Germline V CDR1 and CDR2: DFQATT, SNEGSKA (reference sequence). Deletions cut 1 base from V and 7 bases from J, with 14 bases between. The CDR3 DNA is TGCAGTGCTAGAGCCAGTTACCCCATGAATGAGCAGTTCTTC. The encoded protein is CSARASYPMNEQFF.

Of note for this clonotype: At one boundary the junction diverges from the germline segment, which might be a read error. The J gene is TRBJ2-3, the V gene TRBV6-5, with 8 bases fitting TRBD2. The CDR3 totals 15 residues. CDR1 and CDR2 (germline): MNHEY, SVGAGI. CDR3 DNA: TGTGCCAGCAGCAACTGGGCGGGGGGCACGGATACGCAGTATTTT. Its protein product is CASSNWAGGTDTQYF.

The V call is TRBV12-3 or TRBV12-4, the J call TRBJ2-5; 8 bases match TRBD2. The CDR3 loop spans 15 amino acids. Germline trimming cut 3 bases from V and 1 base from J; bases unmatched to any gene: 4. The CDR3 protein is CASSFSGDPQETQYF. In DNA form, the CDR3 reads TGTGCCAGCAGTTTTAGCGGGGACCCCCAAGAGACCCAGTACTTC.

A few counts support this clonotype. V is TRBV7-2 and J is TRBJ1-2, with no clear D. Deletions cut 5 bases from V and 6 bases from J, with 16 bases between. The germline CDR1 and CDR2 sequences are SGHTA and FQGNSA. This CDR3 comprises 14 residues. The CDR3 is CASSTAAVGNGYTF. CDR3 in DNA: TGTGCCAGCAGCACAGCGGCGGTTGGCAATGGCTACACCTTC.

J is TRBJ1-5 and V is TRBV6-6; 8 bases are shared with TRBD1. The CDR3 loop spans 14 amino acids. Trimming at V came to 8 bases and at J to 2 bases, leaving 5 bases not matched to a gene. Germline V lookup: CDR1 MNHNY, CDR2 SVGAGI (reference sequence). CDR3 residues: CASRAQGGNQPQHF. For the CDR3, the DNA is TGTGCCAGCCGGGCACAGGGGGGCAATCAGCCCCAGCATTTT.

The table lists this clonotype with a few counts. The V and J genes are TRBV27 and TRBJ2-1; tentative D call: TRBD2 (6 bases). Germline V lookup: CDR1 MNHEY, CDR2 SMNVEV (reference sequence). V was trimmed by 6 bases and J by 8 bases, leaving 17 bases between them. This CDR3 is built from 14 residues. Here the CDR3 DNA reads TGTGCCAGCAGCCCCGCCGGGGGTTTCGATGAGCAGTTCTTC. It translates to CASSPAGGFDEQFF.

This sequence joins TRBV20-1 and TRBJ1-5, with 7 bases aligning to TRBD1. CDR1 is DFQATT, CDR2 SNEGSKA, per germline (reference sequence). After removal of 1 base from V and 0 bases from J, the junction contained 6 bases not matched to a gene. CDR3 size: 16 residues. CDR3 protein: CSARGPGQYSNQPQHF. The CDR3 DNA follows: TGCAGTGCTAGAGGCCCGGGACAGTATAGCAATCAGCCCCAGCATTTT.

The chain carries TRBV6-5 and TRBJ2-6; tentative D call: TRBD2 (7 bases). Trimming removed 0 bases at V and 1 base at J, with 13 bases between. The CDR3 contains 18 residues. Germline CDR1 and CDR2: MNHEY and SVGAGI. The CDR3 DNA reads as TGTGCCAGCAGTTACTCGCGGGGGCGGAGGTCTGGGGCCAACGTCCTGACTTTC. Protein: CASSYSRGRRSGANVLTF.

The chain employs TRBV28 and TRBJ2-2; 10 bases are shared with TRBD1. The CDR3 has 16 residues. J gave up 4 bases and V 7 bases, and 9 bases lay outside the gene matches. The V gene's germline CDR1 is MDHEN and CDR2 SYDVKM. The CDR3: CASIPPGQGSTGELFF. The CDR3 DNA follows: TGTGCCAGCATCCCGCCGGGACAGGGGAGCACCGGGGAGCTGTTTTTT.